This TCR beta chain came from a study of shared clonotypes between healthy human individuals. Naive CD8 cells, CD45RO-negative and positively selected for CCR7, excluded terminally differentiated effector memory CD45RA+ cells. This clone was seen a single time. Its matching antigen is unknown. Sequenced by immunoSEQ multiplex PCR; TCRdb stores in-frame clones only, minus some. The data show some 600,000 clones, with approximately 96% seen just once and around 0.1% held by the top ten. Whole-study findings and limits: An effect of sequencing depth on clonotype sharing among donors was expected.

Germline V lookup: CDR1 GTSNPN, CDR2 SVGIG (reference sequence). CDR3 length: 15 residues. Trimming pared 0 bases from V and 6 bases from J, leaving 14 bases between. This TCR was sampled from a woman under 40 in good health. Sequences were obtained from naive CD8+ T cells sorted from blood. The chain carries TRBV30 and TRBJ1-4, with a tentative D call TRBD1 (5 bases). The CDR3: CAWSVGGGGDEKLFF. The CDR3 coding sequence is TGTGCCTGGAGTGTGGGCGGCGGAGGGGATGAAAAACTGTTTTTT.